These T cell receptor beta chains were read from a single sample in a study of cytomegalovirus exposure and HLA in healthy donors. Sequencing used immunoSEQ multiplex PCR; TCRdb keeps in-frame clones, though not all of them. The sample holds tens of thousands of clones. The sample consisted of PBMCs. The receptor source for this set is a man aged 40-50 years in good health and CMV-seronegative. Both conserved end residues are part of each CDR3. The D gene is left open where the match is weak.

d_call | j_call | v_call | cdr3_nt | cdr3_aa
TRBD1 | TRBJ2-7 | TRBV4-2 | TGTGCCAGCAGCCCCCAATTAGACAGGGGTTACGAGCAGTACTTC | CASSPQLDRGYEQYF
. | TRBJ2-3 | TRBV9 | TGTGCCAGCAGCGTATCTAGAGGGATCACAGATACGCAGTATTTT | CASSVSRGITDTQYF
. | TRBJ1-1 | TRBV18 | TGTGCCAGCTCACAATCTACAGACACAGACGAAGCTTTCTTT | CASSQSTDTDEAFF
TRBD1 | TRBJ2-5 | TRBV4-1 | TGCGCCAGCAGCCAAGGGACAGGACGACAAGAGACCCAGTACTTC | CASSQGTGRQETQYF
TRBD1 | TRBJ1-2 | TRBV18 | TGTGCCAGCTCACCACAAAAGGCGGGACAGGGTGGTTCGAATGGCTACACCTTC | CASSPQKAGQGGSNGYTF
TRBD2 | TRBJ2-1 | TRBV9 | TGTGCCAGCAGCGCGGGACTAGTATTTTCAGATGAGCAGTTCTTC | CASSAGLVFSDEQFF
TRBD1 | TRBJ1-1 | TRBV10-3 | TGTGCCATCAGTGAGTCGATAGGGACAGGGAAAGCTTTCTTT | CAISESIGTGKAFF
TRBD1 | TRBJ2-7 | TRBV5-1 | TGCGCCAGCAGCTTTTCGACAGGGCCCTACGAGCAGTACTTC | CASSFSTGPYEQYF
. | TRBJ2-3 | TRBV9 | TGTGCCAGCAGCGGAGGCCCGTTACAAGATACGCAGTATTTT | CASSGGPLQDTQYF
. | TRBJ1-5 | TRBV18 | TGTGCCAGCTCACCTGGGACACCGCCTCAGCCCCAGCATTTT | CASSPGTPPQPQHF
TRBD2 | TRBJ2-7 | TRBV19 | TGTGCCAGTAGTGGGATCGCGGCGGGAGGACCCTACGAGCAGTACTTC | CASSGIAAGGPYEQYF
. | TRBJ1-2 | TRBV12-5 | TGTGCTAGTGGTTTGGAGCCGGGGGTTGGCTACACCTTC | CASGLEPGVGYTF
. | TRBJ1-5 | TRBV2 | TGTGCCAGCAGTGAATATGAGGATCAGCCCCAGCATTTT | CASSEYEDQPQHF
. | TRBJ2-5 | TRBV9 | TGTGCCAGCAGCCGTGACAGGAGACAAGAGACCCAGTACTTC | CASSRDRRQETQYF
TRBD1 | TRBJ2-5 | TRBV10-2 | TGCGCCAGCGAAAGGAGAGGACAGGGTCGGGTGAAGACCCAGTACTTC | CASERRGQGRVKTQYF
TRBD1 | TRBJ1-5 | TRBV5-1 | TGCGCCAGCAGCTTGGGTGGGACAGTTAGCAATCAGCCCCAGCATTTT | CASSLGGTVSNQPQHF
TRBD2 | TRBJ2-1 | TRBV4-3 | TGCGCCAGCAGCCAAGAGAAGCCTACGCCGGGAGGAAATGAGCAGTTCTTC | CASSQEKPTPGGNEQFF
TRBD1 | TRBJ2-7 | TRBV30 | TGTGCCTGGAAGACAGGGGACGAGCAGTACTTC | CAWKTGDEQYF
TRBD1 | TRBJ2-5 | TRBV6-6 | TGTGCCAGCACCGATTCAGGGGGCGGCGAGACCCAGTACTTC | CASTDSGGGETQYF
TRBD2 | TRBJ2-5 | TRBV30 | TGTGCCTGGAGTGCTTCCGGGAGGGAAGGAGAGAACCAGTACTTC | CAWSASGREGENQYF
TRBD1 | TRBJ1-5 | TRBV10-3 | TGTGCCATCAGTACAGGGGAAGGCAATCAGCCCCAGCATTTT | CAISTGEGNQPQHF
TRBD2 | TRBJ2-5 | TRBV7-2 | TGTGCCAGCAGCCCCAGCGGGGCTGTGGAGACCCAGTACTTC | CASSPSGAVETQYF
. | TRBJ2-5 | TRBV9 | TGTGCCAGCAGCGTATCAGGGGAAAGGGGTAAAGGGACCCAGTACTTC | CASSVSGERGKGTQYF
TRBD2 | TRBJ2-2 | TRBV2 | TGTGCCAGCAGTGAATGGCGGGAGGGCCCGAACACCGGGGAGCTGTTTTTT | CASSEWREGPNTGELFF
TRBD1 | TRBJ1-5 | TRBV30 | TGTGCCTGGCGACAGGGGGGGAATCAGCCCCAGCATTTT | CAWRQGGNQPQHF
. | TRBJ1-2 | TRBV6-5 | TGTGCCAGCAGTTACTCAGCGGGGTACACCTTC | CASSYSAGYTF
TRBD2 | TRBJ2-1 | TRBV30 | TGTGCCTGGAGTCGGCTAGCGGGATACAATGAGCAGTTCTTC | CAWSRLAGYNEQFF
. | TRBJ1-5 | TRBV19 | TGTGCCAGTAGTATAGTGGGGGCAAGCAATCAGCCCCAGCATTTT | CASSIVGASNQPQHF
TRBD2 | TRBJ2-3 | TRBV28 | TGTGCCAGCAGTTCTACTAGCGGGTCTAGCACAGATACGCAGTATTTT | CASSSTSGSSTDTQYF
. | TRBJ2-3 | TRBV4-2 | TGTGCCAGCAGCCAAGAGGGGCGCGGGATGGATACGCAGTATTTT | CASSQEGRGMDTQYF
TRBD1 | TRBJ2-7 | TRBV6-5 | TGTGCCAGCAGTCTGATCGGGACAGGGACAAAGTGGCAGTACTTC | CASSLIGTGTKWQYF
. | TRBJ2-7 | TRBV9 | TGTGCCAGCAGTTTCTCCGACGGGAGAAGGAACGAGCAGTACTTC | CASSFSDGRRNEQYF
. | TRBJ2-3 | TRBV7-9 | TGTGCCAGCACCCCACTAGCCGTCACAGATACGCAGTATTTT | CASTPLAVTDTQYF
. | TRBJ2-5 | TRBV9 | TGTGCCAGCAGCGTAGGGGGGGACGGGAGATCCCGAGAGACCCAGTACTTC | CASSVGGDGRSRETQYF
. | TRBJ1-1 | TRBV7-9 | TGTGCCAGCAGCGATCCGGATTCTAGCCCTGAAGCTTTCTTT | CASSDPDSSPEAFF
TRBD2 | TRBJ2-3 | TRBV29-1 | TGCAGTGCCCTGGGGGGGGAAGGGGGCACAGATACGCAGTATTTT | CSALGGEGGTDTQYF
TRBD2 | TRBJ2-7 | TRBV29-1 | TGCAGCGCCACGGGGTGGGCGGGGGTCACCTACGAGCAGTACTTC | CSATGWAGVTYEQYF
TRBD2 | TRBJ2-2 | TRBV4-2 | TGTGCCAGCAGCCTTATTGGGGCGGGAGGTTCGGACACCGGGGAGCTGTTTTTT | CASSLIGAGGSDTGELFF